This T cell receptor beta chain was identified during a study of T cell responses to AZD1222 COVID-19 vaccine. The assay was immunoSEQ multiplex PCR, and TCRdb's table has in-frame clones only and misses some. The table has around 140,000 clones, approximately 90% seen once. Germline-derived CDR1 and CDR2 are LNHNV and YYDKDF (reference sequence). Trimming took off 6 bases at V and 2 bases at J, with 14 bases between the two ends. The CDR3 covers 15 residues. Study-level points and caveats: There were repertoire samples only from the period after the peak T cell response. In a largely white British group with more females than males, clonal diversity was possibly underestimated. Vaccine-related CD4 TCRs covered spike, predominating at 160-218 and 743-854. Reportedly, close to half of spike-specific TCRs are directed against unmutated variant regions.

To note about this clone: The antigen remains unidentified.

The TCR originated in an adult who received the AZD1222 COVID-19 vaccine. The sequenced sample was peripheral blood, obtained 28 days after the second AZD1222 dose. The J gene is TRBJ1-5, the V gene TRBV15; possible D gene TRBD1, 6 bases. The CDR3 sequence is CATSTGPGGNQPQHF. The DNA of the CDR3 is TGTGCCACCAGTACAGGGCCGGGGGGCAATCAGCCCCAGCATTTT. Complete variable domain (other parts from reference TRBV15 and TRBJ1-5): DAMVIQNPRYQVTQFGKPVTLSCSQTLNHNVMYWYQQKSSQAPKLLFHYYDKDFNNEADTPDNFQSRRPNTSFCFLDIRSPGLGDTAMYLCATSTGPGGNQPQHFGDGTRLSIL.